A selection of T cell receptor beta chains follows, all from one sample in a study of cytomegalovirus exposure and HLA in healthy donors. Measured with immunoSEQ multiplex PCR; TCRdb has only the in-frame clones, and not every one. Of 120,000 or so clones listed, 70% to 80% are singletons. The sequencing input was PBMCs. The source of these receptors is a man aged 25 to 40 in good health and CMV-seronegative. CDR3s include the opening cysteine and the closing phenylalanine or tryptophan. A D gene is named only where the DNA matches it firmly. Some rows have no size entry. The others give once, few or many, or a class for an expanded clone.

CDR3	DNA	V	J	size	D
CASSLTGSTGGYTF	TGTGCCAGCAGTCTCACAGGGTCCACGGGCGGCTACACCTTC	TRBV28	TRBJ1-2	NA	NA
CASSLKLGGPNYGYTF	TGTGCCAGCAGCCTGAAATTGGGGGGACCTAACTATGGCTACACCTTC	TRBV7-2	TRBJ1-2	NA	NA
CASSLGAGVGETQYF	TGTGCCAGCAGCTTGGGAGCGGGAGTAGGGGAGACCCAGTACTTC	TRBV5-6	TRBJ2-5	NA	TRBD2
CASLGVMTGTGANVLTF	TGTGCCAGCCTGGGGGTAATGACAGGGACTGGGGCCAACGTCCTGACTTTC	TRBV2	TRBJ2-6	NA	TRBD1
CASSSASGGSYNEQFF	TGTGCCAGCAGTTCGGCTAGCGGGGGCTCCTACAATGAGCAGTTCTTC	TRBV6-5	TRBJ2-1	NA	TRBD2
CASSLPGPAGEKLFF	TGCGCCAGCAGCTTGCCGGGACCAGCGGGGGAAAAACTGTTTTTT	TRBV5-1	TRBJ1-4	once	NA
CAWSRDRGHEQYF	TGTGCCTGGAGTAGGGACAGGGGCCACGAGCAGTACTTC	TRBV30	TRBJ2-7	NA	TRBD1
CASSEGPPGQGPYEQYF	TGTGCCAGCAGTGAAGGTCCCCCGGGACAGGGCCCCTACGAGCAGTACTTC	TRBV27	TRBJ2-7	NA	TRBD1
CASSPRTGTGELFF	TGTGCCAGCAGCCCCCGGACAGGGACCGGGGAGCTGTTTTTT	TRBV11-3	TRBJ2-2	NA	TRBD1
CASSRVGQGSLYGYTF	TGTGCCAGCAGTCGGGTGGGACAGGGATCCCTCTATGGCTACACCTTC	TRBV28	TRBJ1-2	few	TRBD1
CSVEGSRINPEKLFF	TGCAGCGTTGAAGGCTCCAGGATTAACCCTGAAAAACTGTTTTTT	TRBV29-1	TRBJ1-4	NA	NA
CAWTGLAGGPVNEQFF	TGTGCCTGGACCGGACTAGCGGGAGGGCCTGTTAATGAGCAGTTCTTC	TRBV30	TRBJ2-1	NA	TRBD2
CASSDPREQANSPLHF	TGTGCCAGCAGTGACCCGCGTGAACAGGCGAATTCACCCCTCCACTTT	TRBV6-4	TRBJ1-6	NA	NA
CASSQGQKRTF	TGTGCCAGCAGCCAAGGGCAGAAAAGGACCTTC	TRBV16	TRBJ1-2	few	NA
CASSFFRRGLANEQFF	TGTGCCAGCAGCTTTTTTAGGAGGGGGCTGGCCAATGAGCAGTTCTTC	TRBV7-2	TRBJ2-1	once	NA
CASSEWAGGITDTQYF	TGTGCCAGCAGTGAATGGGCGGGAGGGATCACAGATACGCAGTATTTT	TRBV25-1	TRBJ2-3	once	TRBD2
CASSSLGSLERAFF	TGTGCCAGCAGTTCTCTTGGCAGCCTGGAGCGAGCTTTCTTT	TRBV27	TRBJ1-1	NA	NA
CASSEGGGNEKLFF	TGTGCCAGCAGTGAGGGAGGGGGGAATGAAAAACTGTTTTTT	TRBV6-1	TRBJ1-4	NA	NA
CTSSQDLGGYNIQYF	TGCACCAGCAGCCAAGATTTGGGGGGATATAACATTCAGTACTTC	TRBV1	TRBJ2-4	NA	NA
CASSPPGTGNGELFF	TGTGCCAGCTCACCACCGGGGACAGGGAACGGGGAGCTGTTTTTT	TRBV18	TRBJ2-2	few	TRBD1
CASSSILDTSTDTQYF	TGCGCCAGCAGCTCTATACTAGACACTAGCACAGATACGCAGTATTTT	TRBV4-1	TRBJ2-3	once	NA
CASSANTDTQYF	TGTGCCAGCAGCGCTAACACAGATACGCAGTATTTT	TRBV9	TRBJ2-3	NA	NA
CASSLVSAGARTGELFF	TGTGCCAGCAGCTTGGTCTCAGCGGGGGCGCGAACCGGGGAGCTGTTTTTT	TRBV5-6	TRBJ2-2	NA	TRBD2
CASSSTGVYTGELFF	TGTGCCAGCAGCTCAACAGGGGTCTACACCGGGGAGCTGTTTTTT	TRBV5-6	TRBJ2-2	NA	TRBD1
CASSSIRDRGGSAFF	TGTGCCAGCAGTTCCATCCGGGACAGGGGGGGAAGCGCTTTCTTT	TRBV28	TRBJ1-1	few	TRBD1
CATSRGEREETQYF	TGTGCCACCAGCAGAGGGGAGAGGGAAGAGACCCAGTACTTC	TRBV15	TRBJ2-5	NA	NA
CASSPPSGANVLTF	TGTGCCAGCTCACCACCGTCAGGGGCCAACGTCCTGACTTTC	TRBV18	TRBJ2-6	few	NA
CASSPAATQETQYF	TGTGCCAGTAGTCCTGCGGCTACCCAAGAGACCCAGTACTTC	TRBV19	TRBJ2-5	NA	NA
CASRRDAYEQYF	TGTGCCAGTAGGAGGGACGCCTACGAGCAGTACTTC	TRBV7-9	TRBJ2-7	NA	NA
CASTRQGASYGYTF	TGTGCCAGCACCCGACAGGGGGCTTCCTATGGCTACACCTTC	TRBV2	TRBJ1-2	NA	TRBD1
CASRKSSTDTQYF	TGTGCCAGCAGAAAGAGCAGCACAGATACGCAGTATTTT	TRBV7-2	TRBJ2-3	NA	NA
CASSLGARVNEQYF	TGTGCCAGCAGCTTAGGTGCCAGGGTGAACGAGCAGTACTTC	TRBV7-9	TRBJ2-7	once	NA
CASSLVKTQQETQYF	TGCGCCAGCAGCTTGGTCAAGACACAACAAGAGACCCAGTACTTC	TRBV5-1	TRBJ2-5	NA	NA
CASSIGQGAEYEQYF	TGTGCCAGTAGTATAGGACAGGGGGCTGAGTACGAGCAGTACTTC	TRBV19	TRBJ2-7	NA	TRBD1
CASSATRAYTGELFF	TGTGCCAGCAGCGCCACCAGGGCGTACACCGGGGAGCTGTTTTTT	TRBV5-4	TRBJ2-2	NA	NA
CSVGSRVNSYEQYF	TGCAGCGTCGGGTCCCGAGTGAACTCCTACGAGCAGTACTTC	TRBV29-1	TRBJ2-7	once	NA
CASSPSGGATSTDTQYF	TGTGCCAGCAGCCCTAGCGGGGGGGCTACTAGCACAGATACGCAGTATTTT	TRBV28	TRBJ2-3	NA	TRBD2
CASARGGLNTEAFF	TGTGCCAGCGCTAGGGGGGGGCTGAACACTGAAGCTTTCTTT	TRBV5-4	TRBJ1-1	NA	NA
CASSLVAEWGQGLDNSPLHF	TGTGCCAGCAGCTTAGTAGCTGAGTGGGGACAGGGCCTGGATAATTCACCCCTCCACTTT	TRBV7-6	TRBJ1-6	NA	TRBD1
CASSQEGQGGSSADTQYF	TGTGCCAGCAGCCAAGAGGGACAAGGCGGGAGTTCGGCAGATACGCAGTATTTT	TRBV4-2	TRBJ2-3	NA	NA
CASSRDLQGSGANVLTF	TGCGCCAGCAGTCGCGATCTCCAGGGTTCTGGGGCCAACGTCCTGACTTTC	TRBV5-1	TRBJ2-6	NA	NA
CASFSGGADNEQFF	TGTGCCAGCTTTAGCGGGGGGGCCGACAATGAGCAGTTCTTC	TRBV6-1	TRBJ2-1	NA	TRBD2
CASSQTGEYSPLHF	TGTGCCAGCAGTCAGACCGGAGAGTATTCACCCCTCCACTTT	TRBV27	TRBJ1-6	NA	NA
CAISRQGVEPQHF	TGTGCCATCAGTAGACAGGGGGTGGAACCCCAGCATTTT	TRBV10-3	TRBJ1-5	NA	TRBD1
CASSLVPDQETQYF	TGTGCCAGCAGCTTAGTTCCGGACCAAGAGACCCAGTACTTC	TRBV7-9	TRBJ2-5	NA	NA
CASSYGTSGTGVGNEQFF	TGCGCCAGCAGCTACGGGACTAGCGGGACCGGCGTGGGGAATGAGCAGTTCTTC	TRBV5-1	TRBJ2-1	NA	TRBD2
CASSFRRRTESTYEQYF	TGCGCCAGCAGCTTTCGGAGGAGGACGGAGTCTACCTACGAGCAGTACTTC	TRBV5-1	TRBJ2-7	NA	NA
CASSMGLSTDTQYF	TGTGCCAGTAGTATGGGACTTAGCACAGATACGCAGTATTTT	TRBV19	TRBJ2-3	once	NA
CASSRGGGGARETQYF	TGTGCCAGCAGCCGAGGGGGCGGGGGGGCCCGCGAGACCCAGTACTTC	TRBV7-2	TRBJ2-5	NA	TRBD2
CASSLTGRDTEAFF	TGCGCCAGCAGCTTGACAGGGAGGGACACTGAAGCTTTCTTT	TRBV5-1	TRBJ1-1	NA	NA
CASSLGMDRDYGYTF	TGTGCCAGCAGTTTAGGAATGGACAGGGACTATGGCTACACCTTC	TRBV28	TRBJ1-2	few	TRBD1
CASQQGPDGQPQHF	TGTGCCAGTCAACAGGGGCCCGATGGGCAGCCCCAGCATTTT	TRBV6-5	TRBJ1-5	NA	TRBD1